The 27 T cell receptor beta chains presented below share a single source sample, sequenced in a study of cytomegalovirus exposure and HLA in healthy donors. Researchers ran the PCR with 60 Vbeta and 13 Jbeta primers. Assay: immunoSEQ multiplex PCR; the TCRdb copy retains only in-frame clones and omits some. Of about 210,000 clones in the sample, around 90% were seen once. Sequencing was performed on PBMCs. These receptors were obtained from a boy aged 2 to 10 in good health and CMV-seronegative.

The chain combines TRBV28 with TRBJ2-7, with a possible D match to TRBD1 (5 bases). The CDR3 covers 12 residues. In germline, CDR1 is MDHEN, CDR2 SYDVKM. V lost 6 bases and J lost 2, with 8 bases in between. The CDR3 loop is CASRDIPYEQYF. The CDR3 DNA reads TGTGCCAGCAGGGACATACCCTACGAGCAGTACTTC. The variable domain in full, completed from reference TRBV28 and TRBJ2-7, reads DVKVTQSSRYLVKRTGEKVFLECVQDMDHENMFWYRQDPGLGLRLIYFSYDVKMKEKGDIPEGYSVSREKKERFSLILESASTNQTSMYLCASRDIPYEQYFGPGTRLTVT.

CDR3 nucleotide sequence: TGTGCCAGCAGCTGGACTAGCGGAACAGATACGCAGTATTTT. This sequence encodes CASSWTSGTDTQYF. V usage is TRBV11-2 and J usage is TRBJ2-3; 10 bases agree with TRBD2. The germline V gene encodes CDR1 SGHAT and CDR2 FQNNGV. The ends lost 4 bases at V and 3 bases at J; junction bases unmatched: 1. The CDR3 runs 14 residues.

The genes are TRBV29-1 and TRBJ1-2; TRBD1 is a possible D gene (6 bases). Germline assignment: CDR1 SQVTM and CDR2 ANQGSEA. This CDR3 region has 14 residues. Trimming removed 5 bases from V and 4 bases from J, with 17 bases in between. The CDR3 DNA reads as TGCAGCGTTAGAGCAGGTGGGGGCGTCTATGGCTACACCTTC. As protein: CSVRAGGGVYGYTF.

The V gene is TRBV30, the J gene TRBJ2-1; D not certain. Trimming shortened V by 5 bases and J by 0 bases, and 14 bases separated the two germline ends. CDR1 and CDR2 from the germline V gene are GTSNPN and SVGIG (reference sequence). This CDR3 has 15 amino acids. The DNA for the CDR3 is TGTGCCTGGTCCCTTCGGGTCAGCTCCTACAATGAGCAGTTCTTC. The encoded protein is CAWSLRVSSYNEQFF.

The rearrangement uses TRBV5-8 and TRBJ1-2; D uncertain. The CDR3 totals 15 residues. Trimming pared 4 bases from V and 6 bases from J, leaving 19 bases between. CDR1 and CDR2 (germline): SGHTS, YDEGEE. CDR3 amino acids: CASSTIGGRRDGYTF. CDR3 coding DNA: TGTGCCAGCAGCACGATAGGCGGGCGGCGGGATGGCTACACCTTC.

The chain combines TRBV7-2 with TRBJ2-3, with D perhaps matching TRBD1 (5 bases). The CDR3 totals 14 residues. V lost 1 base and J 3 bases, leaving 8 bases between the germline ends. Germline loops: CDR1 SGHTA, CDR2 FQGNSA. CDR3 loop: CASSLDPGTDTQYF. The DNA for the CDR3 is TGTGCCAGCAGCTTAGACCCAGGGACAGATACGCAGTATTTT.

The genes are TRBV6-1 and TRBJ1-1; 10 nucleotides align to TRBD1. Germline V gene lookup returns CDR1 MNHNS and CDR2 SASEGT. Germline trimming cut 7 bases from V and 1 base from J; bases unmatched to any gene: 3. The CDR3 length is 14 residues. The CDR3 DNA sequence: TGTGCCAGCAAAAGACAGGGGGCGAACACTGAAGCTTTCTTT. Its translation is CASKRQGANTEAFF.

The chain links TRBV2 to TRBJ2-5; TRBD2 matches 12 bases. V was pared by 3 bases and J by 5 bases, with 10 bases of the junction left unmatched. This CDR3 is built from 17 residues. Germline V gives CDR1 SNHLY, CDR2 FYNNEI. DNA for the CDR3: TGTGCCAGCAGTGATTCGGTTCTAGCGGGGGGGCCGGAGACCCAGTACTTC. Protein sequence: CASSDSVLAGGPETQYF. Full variable domain (rest looked up from reference TRBV2 and TRBJ2-5): EPEVTQTPSHQVTQMGQEVILRCVPISNHLYFYWYRQILGQKVEFLVSFYNNEISEKSEIFDDQFSVERPDGSNFTLKIRSTKLEDSAMYFCASSDSVLAGGPETQYFGPGTRLLVL.

The rearrangement links TRBV9 to TRBJ2-7, with 8 bases aligning to TRBD2. V was pared by 0 bases and J by 5 bases, with 7 bases of the junction left unmatched. Germline V gives CDR1 SGDLS, CDR2 YYNGEE. The CDR3 is 15 amino acids. The CDR3 coding sequence is TGTGCCAGCAGCGTAGAGGGCGGGAGGTTCGACGAGCAGTACTTC. It yields the protein CASSVEGGRFDEQYF.

The CDR3 DNA reads TGTGCCAGCAGCGCGGGACAGGGTGGCTCACCCCTCCACTTT. It specifies CASSAGQGGSPLHF. This chain joins TRBV7-9 and TRBJ1-6, with 9 bases that match TRBD1. Germline CDR1 and CDR2: SEHNR and FQNEAQ (reference sequence). The V gene end was trimmed by 5 bases and the J gene end by 10 bases; junction bases not matched to a gene: 6. This CDR3 is 14 amino acids long.

This clone was seen just once. V and J are TRBV28 and TRBJ2-7; unclear D gene. From germline, CDR1 is MDHEN and CDR2 SYDVKM. V lost 10 bases and J lost 6, with 13 bases in between. The CDR3 has 11 residues. This CDR3 is CAINYPGEQYF. CDR3 bases: TGTGCCATCAACTACCCGGGCGAGCAGTACTTC.

J is TRBJ2-2 and V is TRBV28; D might be TRBD2 (5 bases). CDR1 and CDR2 from the germline V gene are MDHEN and SYDVKM. V shed 8 bases and J shed 7 bases, with 14 bases lying between them. The length of the CDR3 is 13 residues. The CDR3 bases are TGTGCCAGCCTGCAAACGGCGGGCGGGGAGCTGTTTTTT. Its translation is CASLQTAGGELFF.

The V gene is TRBV4-1, the J gene TRBJ1-6; D possibly corresponds to TRBD1 (6 bases). The CDR3 is 15 residues long. Trimming took 4 bases from V and 10 from J, leaving 17 bases between them. Looked up from germline, CDR1 is MGHRA and CDR2 is YSYEKL. For the CDR3, the DNA is TGCGCCAGCAGCCTTCCAGGGGAAGCGAGGTCACCCCTCCACTTT. It codes for CASSLPGEARSPLHF.

The V gene is TRBV19, the J gene TRBJ1-6; 12 bases align to TRBD1. Trimming cost V 0 bases and J 10 bases; bases outside gene matches: 10. Germline-derived CDR1 and CDR2 are LNHDA and SQIVND (reference sequence). The CDR3 length is 18 residues. DNA for the CDR3: TGTGCCAGTAGTATAGAGGCGCTGGCCGGGACAGGGGGCTCACCCCTCCACTTT. This sequence encodes CASSIEALAGTGGSPLHF.

DNA for the CDR3: TGTGCCAGCAGTTGGGGCGGGAGGGGAGGCACCGGGGAGCTGTTTTTT. This sequence encodes CASSWGGRGGTGELFF. The V and J genes are TRBV27 and TRBJ2-2; 9 positions match TRBD2. CDR1 is MNHEY, CDR2 SMNVEV, per germline (reference sequence). CDR3 length equals 16 residues. The V gene end was trimmed by 4 bases and the J gene end by 4 bases; junction bases not matched to a gene: 7.

Remarks on this clone: Its ends do not fully match the called genes, so a read error is possible. The CDR3 is CASSKFGTLPPYEQCF. CDR3 sequence (DNA): TGTGCCAGCAGTAAGTTCGGGACATTGCCACCCTACGAGCAGTGCTTC. V gene TRBV6-6 combines with J gene TRBJ2-7, with D possibly TRBD1 on 6 matching bases. The CDR3 extends over 16 amino acids. Germline assignment: CDR1 MNHNY and CDR2 SVGAGI (reference sequence).

This clone has only one observation. This chain links TRBV7-9 with TRBJ2-1, with D tentatively TRBD1 (5 bases). Germline V gene sequence: CDR1 SEHNR, CDR2 FQNEAQ (reference sequence). The V and J ends lost 4 bases and 7 bases respectively, with 8 bases between them. The CDR3 contains 12 residues. The CDR3 bases are TGTGCCAGCAGCTCTCAGGGTAATGAGCAGTTCTTC. Translating it yields CASSSQGNEQFF.

Notes on this clone: In the same sample, other DNA sequences code for this CDR3. The chain employs TRBV7-9 and TRBJ2-3, with D possibly matching TRBD2 (6 bases). Trimming shortened V by 3 bases and J by 1 base, and 11 bases separated the two germline ends. This CDR3 comprises 15 residues. Germline CDR1 reads SEHNR; CDR2 reads FQNEAQ (reference sequence). DNA for the CDR3: TGTGCCAGCAGCTTTGGAACGGGGGGCACAGATACGCAGTATTTT. Residues: CASSFGTGGTDTQYF.

Of note for this clone: Additional DNA sequences in this sample encode the identical CDR3. This sequence joins TRBV6-5 and TRBJ2-7; no firm D call. The CDR3 is 15 amino acids. V shed 2 bases and J shed 7 bases, with 18 bases lying between them. Germline CDR1 is MNHEY and CDR2 is SVGAGI. The chain's CDR3 is CASSYTCSIYVEQYF. CDR3 DNA sequence: TGTGCCAGCAGTTACACGTGTTCCATCTACGTTGAGCAGTACTTC.

The V and J genes are TRBV29-1 and TRBJ1-2; a weak D match, TRBD1 (6 bases). The ends were cut back, 8 bases at V and 4 bases at J, with 14 bases in the middle. This CDR3 has 12 amino acids. Germline V gene sequence: CDR1 SQVTM, CDR2 ANQGSEA. The CDR3 DNA sequence: TGCAGCACTATAGGGGGTGCCTATGGCTACACCTTC. It yields the protein CSTIGGAYGYTF.

This chain joins TRBV6-1 and TRBJ1-2, with 8 bases matching TRBD1. J gave up 3 bases and V 11 bases, and 8 bases lay outside the gene matches. This CDR3 is built from 13 residues. Germline V gene sequence: CDR1 MNHNS, CDR2 SASEGT. DNA of the CDR3: TGTGCCGGGGAAAAACAGGGGGACTATGGCTACACCTTC. Its protein product is CAGEKQGDYGYTF.

This chain links TRBV5-1 with TRBJ2-5; 8 bases fit TRBD1. The germline gives CDR1 SGHRS, CDR2 YFSETQ. After removal of 3 bases from V and 11 bases from J, the junction contained 6 bases not matched to a gene. This CDR3 comprises 12 residues. The CDR3 reads CASSWTGREQYF. For the CDR3, the DNA is TGCGCCAGCAGCTGGACAGGGAGAGAGCAGTACTTC.

J is TRBJ2-3 and V is TRBV5-1; 9 positions agree with TRBD1. V was pared by 4 bases and J by 4 bases, with 4 bases of the junction left unmatched. The CDR3 contains 14 residues. Per the germline V gene, CDR1 is SGHRS and CDR2 is YFSETQ. CDR3 bases: TGCGCCAGCAGCCTGGGACAGGGCGCAGATACGCAGTATTTT. It is translated as CASSLGQGADTQYF. Full variable domain (missing parts from reference TRBV5-1 and TRBJ2-3): KAGVTQTPRYLIKTRGQQVTLSCSPISGHRSVSWYQQTPGQGLQFLFEYFSETQRNKGNFPGRFSGRQFSNSRSEMNVSTLELGDSALYLCASSLGQGADTQYFGPGTRLTVL.

V gene TRBV5-1 combines with J gene TRBJ1-1, with a weak D call TRBD1 (5 bases). This CDR3 has 14 residues. Germline lookup yields CDR1 SGHRS and CDR2 YFSETQ. The ends were cut back, 3 bases at V and 6 bases at J, with 15 bases in the middle. The DNA for the CDR3 is TGCGCCAGCAGCTATGACAGAGCCCTTGCTGAAGCTTTCTTT. It specifies CASSYDRALAEAFF. Supplemented by reference TRBV5-1 and TRBJ1-1, the full variable domain reads KAGVTQTPRYLIKTRGQQVTLSCSPISGHRSVSWYQQTPGQGLQFLFEYFSETQRNKGNFPGRFSGRQFSNSRSEMNVSTLELGDSALYLCASSYDRALAEAFFGQGTRLTVV.

The chain's CDR3 is CASSLEPGIDGYTF. Written as DNA, the CDR3 is TGTGCCAGCAGCTTAGAACCAGGGATTGATGGCTACACCTTC. The chain carries TRBV7-9 and TRBJ1-2, with D tentatively TRBD1 (5 bases). V was shortened by 1 base and J by 6 bases, with 12 bases between the two germline ends. Germline V gene lookup returns CDR1 SEHNR and CDR2 FQNEAQ (reference sequence). The CDR3 contains 14 residues.

The chain links TRBV6-1 to TRBJ1-5; 9 positions agree with TRBD1. CDR1 and CDR2 (germline): MNHNS, SASEGT. The CDR3 is 15 amino acids. The trim removed 6 bases at V and 6 bases at J, leaving 9 bases unmatched. The CDR3 loop reads CASRLTGGAVQPQHF. The CDR3 DNA follows: TGTGCCAGCAGGCTCACAGGGGGCGCAGTTCAGCCCCAGCATTTT.

The J gene is TRBJ2-5, the V gene TRBV9, with 9 positions matching TRBD1. Germline V gives CDR1 SGDLS, CDR2 YYNGEE. Trimming took 3 bases from V and 4 from J; bases not matched to a gene: 7. The CDR3 length is 15 residues. For the CDR3, the DNA is TGTGCCAGCAGCGGGGGACAGGGTCGGGGAGAGACCCAGTACTTC. It codes for CASSGGQGRGETQYF.